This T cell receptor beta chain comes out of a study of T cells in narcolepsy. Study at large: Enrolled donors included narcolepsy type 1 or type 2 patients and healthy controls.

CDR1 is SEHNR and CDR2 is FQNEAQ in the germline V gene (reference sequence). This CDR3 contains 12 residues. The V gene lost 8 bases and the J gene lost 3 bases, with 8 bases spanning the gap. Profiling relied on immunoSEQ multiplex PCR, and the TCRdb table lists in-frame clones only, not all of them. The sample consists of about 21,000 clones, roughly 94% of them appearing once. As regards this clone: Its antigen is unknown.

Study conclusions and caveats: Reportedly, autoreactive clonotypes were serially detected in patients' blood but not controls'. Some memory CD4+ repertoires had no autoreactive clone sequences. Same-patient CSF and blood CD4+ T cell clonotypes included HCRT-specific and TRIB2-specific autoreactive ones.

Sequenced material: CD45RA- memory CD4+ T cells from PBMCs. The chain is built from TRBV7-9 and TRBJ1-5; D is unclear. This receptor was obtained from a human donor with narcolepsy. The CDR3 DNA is TGTGCCAGCGGGATGAACAATCAGCCCCAGCATTTT. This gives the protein CASGMNNQPQHF.